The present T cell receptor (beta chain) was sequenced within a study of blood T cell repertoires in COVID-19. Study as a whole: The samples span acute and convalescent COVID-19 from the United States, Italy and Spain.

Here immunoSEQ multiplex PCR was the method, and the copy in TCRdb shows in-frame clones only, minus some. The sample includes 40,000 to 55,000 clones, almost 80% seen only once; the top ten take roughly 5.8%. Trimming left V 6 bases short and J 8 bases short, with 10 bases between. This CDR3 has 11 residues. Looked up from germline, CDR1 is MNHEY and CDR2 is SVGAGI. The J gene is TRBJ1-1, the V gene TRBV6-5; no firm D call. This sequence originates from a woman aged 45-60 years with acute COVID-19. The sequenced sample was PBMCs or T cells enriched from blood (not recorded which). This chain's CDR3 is CASRPPGEAFF. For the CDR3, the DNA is TGTGCCAGCAGGCCCCCGGGGGAAGCTTTCTTT.